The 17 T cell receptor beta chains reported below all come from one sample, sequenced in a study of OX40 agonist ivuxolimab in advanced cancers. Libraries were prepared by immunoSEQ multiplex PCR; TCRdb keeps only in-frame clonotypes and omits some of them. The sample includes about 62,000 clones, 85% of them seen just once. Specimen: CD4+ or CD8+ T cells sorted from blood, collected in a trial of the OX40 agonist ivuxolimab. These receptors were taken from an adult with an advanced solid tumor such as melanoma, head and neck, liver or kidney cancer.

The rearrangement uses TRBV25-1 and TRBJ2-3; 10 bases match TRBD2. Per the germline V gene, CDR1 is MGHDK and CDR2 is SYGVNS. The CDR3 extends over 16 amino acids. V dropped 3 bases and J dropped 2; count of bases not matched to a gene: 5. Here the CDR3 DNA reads TGTGCCAGCAGTGACGAGAGCGGGGGGGCCACAGATACGCAGTATTTT. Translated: CASSDESGGATDTQYF. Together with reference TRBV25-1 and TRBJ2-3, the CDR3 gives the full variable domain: EADIYQTPRYLVIGTGKKITLECSQTMGHDKMYWYQQDPGMELHLIHYSYGVNSTEKGDLSSESTVSRIRTEHFPLTLESARPSHTSQYLCASSDESGGATDTQYFGPGTRLTVL.

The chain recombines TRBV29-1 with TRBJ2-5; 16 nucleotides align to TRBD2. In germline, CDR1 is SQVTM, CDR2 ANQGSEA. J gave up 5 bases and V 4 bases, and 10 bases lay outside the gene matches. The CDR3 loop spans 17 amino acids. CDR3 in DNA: TGCAGCGTTGGATTTGCCGGGACTAGCGGGAGGGCCGAGACCCAGTACTTC. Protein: CSVGFAGTSGRAETQYF.

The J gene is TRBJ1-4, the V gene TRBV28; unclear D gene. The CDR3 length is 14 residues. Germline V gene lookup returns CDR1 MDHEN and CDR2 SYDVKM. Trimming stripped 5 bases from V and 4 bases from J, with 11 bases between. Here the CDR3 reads CASSPREVNEKLFF. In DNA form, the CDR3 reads TGTGCCAGCAGTCCGCGGGAAGTTAATGAAAAACTGTTTTTT. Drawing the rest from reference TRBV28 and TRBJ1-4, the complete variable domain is DVKVTQSSRYLVKRTGEKVFLECVQDMDHENMFWYRQDPGLGLRLIYFSYDVKMKEKGDIPEGYSVSREKKERFSLILESASTNQTSMYLCASSPREVNEKLFFGSGTQLSVL.

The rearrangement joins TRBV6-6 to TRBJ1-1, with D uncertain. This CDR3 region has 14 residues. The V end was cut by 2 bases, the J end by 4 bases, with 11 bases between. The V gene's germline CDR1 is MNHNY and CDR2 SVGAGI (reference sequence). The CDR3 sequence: CASSYQGLITEAFF. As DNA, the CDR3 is TGTGCCAGCAGTTACCAAGGGTTAATCACTGAAGCTTTCTTT.

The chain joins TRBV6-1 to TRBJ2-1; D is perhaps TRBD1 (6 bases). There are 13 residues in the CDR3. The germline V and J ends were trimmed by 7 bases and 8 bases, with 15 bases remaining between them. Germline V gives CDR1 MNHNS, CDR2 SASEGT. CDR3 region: CASNRDTGYEQFF. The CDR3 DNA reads TGTGCCAGCAATCGGGACACCGGGTATGAGCAGTTCTTC.

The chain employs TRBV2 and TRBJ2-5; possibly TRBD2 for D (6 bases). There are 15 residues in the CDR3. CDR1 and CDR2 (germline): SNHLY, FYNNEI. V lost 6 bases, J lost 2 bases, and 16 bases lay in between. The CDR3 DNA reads TGTGCCAGCAGGGCCGGGACTTTCGATCAAGAGACCCAGTACTTC. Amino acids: CASRAGTFDQETQYF.

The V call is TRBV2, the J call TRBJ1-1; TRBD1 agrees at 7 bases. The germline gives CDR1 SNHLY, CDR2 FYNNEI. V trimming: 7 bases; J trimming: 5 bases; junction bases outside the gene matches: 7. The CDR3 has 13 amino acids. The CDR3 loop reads CASNTGQRTEAFF. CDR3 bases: TGTGCCAGCAATACGGGACAGCGGACTGAAGCTTTCTTT. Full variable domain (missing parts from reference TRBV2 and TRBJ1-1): EPEVTQTPSHQVTQMGQEVILRCVPISNHLYFYWYRQILGQKVEFLVSFYNNEISEKSEIFDDQFSVERPDGSNFTLKIRSTKLEDSAMYFCASNTGQRTEAFFGQGTRLTVV.

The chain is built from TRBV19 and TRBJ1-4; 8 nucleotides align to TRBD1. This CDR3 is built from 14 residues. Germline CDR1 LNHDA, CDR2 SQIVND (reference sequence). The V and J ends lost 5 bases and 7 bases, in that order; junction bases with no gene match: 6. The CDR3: CASSQGQGGEKLFF. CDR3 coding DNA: TGTGCCAGTAGTCAAGGACAGGGCGGTGAAAAACTGTTTTTT.

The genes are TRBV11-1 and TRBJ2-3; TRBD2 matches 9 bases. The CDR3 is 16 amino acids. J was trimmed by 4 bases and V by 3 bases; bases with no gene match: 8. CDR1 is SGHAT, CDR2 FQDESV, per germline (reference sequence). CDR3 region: CASSFSGGGAADTQYF. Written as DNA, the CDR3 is TGTGCCAGCAGCTTTTCAGGCGGGGGGGCTGCAGATACGCAGTATTTT.

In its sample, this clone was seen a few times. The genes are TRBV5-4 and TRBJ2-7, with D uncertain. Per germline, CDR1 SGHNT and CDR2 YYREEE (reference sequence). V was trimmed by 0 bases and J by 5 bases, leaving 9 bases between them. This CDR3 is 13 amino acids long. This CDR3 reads CASSLDQAHEQYF. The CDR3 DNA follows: TGTGCCAGCAGCTTGGACCAGGCCCACGAGCAGTACTTC.

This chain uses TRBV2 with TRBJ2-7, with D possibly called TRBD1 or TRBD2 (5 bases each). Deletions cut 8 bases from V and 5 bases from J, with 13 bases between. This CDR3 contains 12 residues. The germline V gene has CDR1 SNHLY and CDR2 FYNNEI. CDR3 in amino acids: CASLGARHEQYF. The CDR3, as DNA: TGTGCCAGCCTCGGGGCTCGCCACGAGCAGTACTTC.

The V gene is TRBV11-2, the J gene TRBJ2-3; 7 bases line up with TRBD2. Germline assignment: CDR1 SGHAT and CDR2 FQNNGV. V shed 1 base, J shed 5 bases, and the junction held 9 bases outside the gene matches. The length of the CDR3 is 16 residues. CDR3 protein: CASSLGLGGGVDTQYF. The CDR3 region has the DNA TGTGCCAGCAGCTTAGGGTTAGGCGGGGGTGTAGATACGCAGTATTTT.

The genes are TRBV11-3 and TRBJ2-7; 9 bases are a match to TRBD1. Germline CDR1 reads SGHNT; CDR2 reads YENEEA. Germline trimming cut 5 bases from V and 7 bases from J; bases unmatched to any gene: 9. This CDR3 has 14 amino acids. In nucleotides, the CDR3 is TGTGCCAGCAGCCACGGGACAGGGTTTGAGGAGCAGTACTTC. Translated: CASSHGTGFEEQYF.

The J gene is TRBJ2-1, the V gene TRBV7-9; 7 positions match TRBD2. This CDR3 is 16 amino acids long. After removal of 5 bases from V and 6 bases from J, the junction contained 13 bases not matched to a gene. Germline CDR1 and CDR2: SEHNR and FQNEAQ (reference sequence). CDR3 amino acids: CASSLGGWEPINEQFF. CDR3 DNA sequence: TGTGCCAGCAGCCTCGGGGGGTGGGAGCCCATCAATGAGCAGTTCTTC.

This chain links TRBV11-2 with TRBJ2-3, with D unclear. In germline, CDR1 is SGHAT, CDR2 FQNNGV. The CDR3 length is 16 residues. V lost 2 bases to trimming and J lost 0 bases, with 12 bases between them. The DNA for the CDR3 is TGTGCCAGCAGCTTAAACCCGACATCTAGCACAGATACGCAGTATTTT. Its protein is CASSLNPTSSTDTQYF.

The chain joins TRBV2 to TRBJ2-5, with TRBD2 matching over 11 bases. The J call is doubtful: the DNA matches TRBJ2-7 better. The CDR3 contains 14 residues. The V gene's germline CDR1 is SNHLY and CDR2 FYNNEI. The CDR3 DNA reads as TGTGCCAGCAGTGCCGGGACTAGCGGCTACGAGCAGTACTTC. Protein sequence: CASSAGTSGYEQYF.

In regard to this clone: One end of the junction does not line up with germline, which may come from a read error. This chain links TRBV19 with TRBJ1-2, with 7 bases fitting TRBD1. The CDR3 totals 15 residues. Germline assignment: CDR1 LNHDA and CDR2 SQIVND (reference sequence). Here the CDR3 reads CASSIPTGSNFGYTF. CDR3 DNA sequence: TGTGCCAGTAGTATACCGACAGGGTCGAACTTTGGCTACACCTTC.